A selection of T cell receptor beta chains follows, all from one sample in a study of neurological immune-mediated disorders. One entry per CDR3 protein, called by TCRdb with MiXCR from the 5' RACE reads. This table has fewer than 85,000 distinct CDR3 sequences, 15% to 20% appearing once. Material for sequencing was PBMCs. These receptors were taken from a woman aged 40 to 50 in good health. CDR3s include the opening cysteine and the closing phenylalanine or tryptophan. The order of the fields is V gene, J gene, D gene, clone size, CDR3 DNA, CDR3 protein. The D gene is left open where the match is weak. Clone size is not always given. Where it is, it says once, few, many or a class for expanded clones.

V gene: TRBV2; J gene: TRBJ2-3; D gene: TRBD2; clone size: many; CDR3 DNA: TGTGCCAGCGGCTTCGGGGGGTTAAATACGCAGTATTTT; CDR3 protein: CASGFGGLNTQYF
V gene: TRBV5-1; J gene: TRBJ1-1; D gene: -; clone size: many; CDR3 DNA: TGCGCCAGCTCCGGGGGGGGCACTGAAGCTTTCTTT; CDR3 protein: CASSGGGTEAFF
V gene: TRBV4-1; J gene: TRBJ1-1; D gene: -; clone size: many; CDR3 DNA: TGCGCCAGCAGAAAGGTCGGGGAGAACACTGAAGCTTTCTTT; CDR3 protein: CASRKVGENTEAFF
V gene: TRBV6-2/TRBV6-3; J gene: TRBJ2-3; D gene: TRBD1; clone size: many; CDR3 DNA: TGTGCCAGCAGTCAAGGGACAGGGAGTACAGATACGCAGTATTTT; CDR3 protein: CASSQGTGSTDTQYF
V gene: TRBV7-2; J gene: TRBJ2-1; D gene: -; clone size: many; CDR3 DNA: TGTGCCAGCAGCTCACCCAATGGGGGAGACAATGAGCAGTTCTTC; CDR3 protein: CASSSPNGGDNEQFF
V gene: TRBV6-1; J gene: TRBJ1-1; D gene: -; clone size: many; CDR3 DNA: TGTGCCAGCAGTGAAGGGCAGGGGACTGAAGCTTTCTTT; CDR3 protein: CASSEGQGTEAFF
V gene: TRBV27; J gene: TRBJ1-2; D gene: -; clone size: many; CDR3 DNA: TGTGCCAGCGGCCGGGGCCCCAAACCGCATGGCTACACCTTC; CDR3 protein: CASGRGPKPHGYTF
V gene: TRBV7-2; J gene: TRBJ2-7; D gene: -; clone size: many; CDR3 DNA: TGTGCCAGCAGCCCTGGGGGTGTACAGTCCTACGAGCAGTACTTC; CDR3 protein: CASSPGGVQSYEQYF
V gene: TRBV20-1; J gene: TRBJ2-5; D gene: -; clone size: many; CDR3 DNA: TGCAGTGTGGAGGACAAGGGGAAGGATGAGACCCAGTACTTC; CDR3 protein: CSVEDKGKDETQYF
V gene: TRBV4-2; J gene: TRBJ1-2; D gene: -; clone size: many; CDR3 DNA: TGTGCCAGCAGCCAAACGAGCGACAGGAACTATGGCTACACCTTC; CDR3 protein: CASSQTSDRNYGYTF
V gene: TRBV18; J gene: TRBJ1-1; D gene: -; clone size: many; CDR3 DNA: TGTGCCAGCTCACCTCAAGGCGGGGATGTGGGCACTGAAGCTTTCTTT; CDR3 protein: CASSPQGGDVGTEAFF
V gene: TRBV20-1; J gene: TRBJ2-3; D gene: TRBD2; clone size: few; CDR3 DNA: TGCAGTCCAGCTAGGACTAGCGGTGGCACAGATACGCAGTATTTT; CDR3 protein: CSPARTSGGTDTQYF
V gene: TRBV12-3/TRBV12-4; J gene: TRBJ1-2; D gene: TRBD1; clone size: once; CDR3 DNA: TGTGCCAGCAGTTTCTTAGGACAGGGTTGGGGCTACACCTTC; CDR3 protein: CASSFLGQGWGYTF
V gene: TRBV20-1; J gene: TRBJ2-1; D gene: TRBD1; clone size: few; CDR3 DNA: TGCAGTGCTAGAGATTGGGGCCGGACAGGGAAATCCTACAATGAGCAGTTCTTC; CDR3 protein: CSARDWGRTGKSYNEQFF
V gene: TRBV7-2; J gene: TRBJ2-1; D gene: -; clone size: many; CDR3 DNA: TGTGCCAGCAGCCCCCGGTGGGGTGAGCAGTTCTTC; CDR3 protein: CASSPRWGEQFF
V gene: TRBV12-3/TRBV12-4; J gene: TRBJ2-1; D gene: TRBD2; clone size: many; CDR3 DNA: TGTGCCAGCAGTCAACGGGGGGGAATATACAATGAGCAGTTCTTC; CDR3 protein: CASSQRGGIYNEQFF
V gene: TRBV4-1; J gene: TRBJ2-7; D gene: -; clone size: many; CDR3 DNA: TGCGCCAGCAGCCAAGATTCAGGGTATGCCGAGCAGTACTTC; CDR3 protein: CASSQDSGYAEQYF
V gene: TRBV20-1; J gene: TRBJ2-5; D gene: TRBD2; clone size: many; CDR3 DNA: TGCAGTCCCTTGGGGGGGGGGATCCAAGAGACCCAGTACTTC; CDR3 protein: CSPLGGGIQETQYF
V gene: TRBV6-2/TRBV6-3; J gene: TRBJ1-2; D gene: -; clone size: many; CDR3 DNA: TGTGCCAGCAAGAAAGTAGCTAACTATGGCTACACCTTC; CDR3 protein: CASKKVANYGYTF
V gene: TRBV7-2; J gene: TRBJ2-3; D gene: -; clone size: -; CDR3 DNA: TGTGCCAGCAGCTTAGGGGTGTCAGATACGCAGTATTTT; CDR3 protein: CASSLGVSDTQYF
V gene: TRBV14; J gene: TRBJ2-3; D gene: -; clone size: many; CDR3 DNA: TGTGCCAGCAGCCGCTGGGACTCAAGCACAGATACGCAGTATTTT; CDR3 protein: CASSRWDSSTDTQYF
V gene: TRBV3-1; J gene: TRBJ2-5; D gene: TRBD1; clone size: many; CDR3 DNA: TGTGCCAGCAGCCACCACCGGACAGGGTTATCGGAGACCCAGTACTTC; CDR3 protein: CASSHHRTGLSETQYF
V gene: TRBV7-2; J gene: TRBJ2-5; D gene: -; clone size: many; CDR3 DNA: TGTGCCAGCAGCTTTTTAACAGTCCAAGAGACCCAGTACTTC; CDR3 protein: CASSFLTVQETQYF
V gene: TRBV11-1; J gene: TRBJ2-3; D gene: -; clone size: many; CDR3 DNA: TGTGCCAGCAGCCCGACGACAGGCCCAGATACGCAGTATTTT; CDR3 protein: CASSPTTGPDTQYF
V gene: TRBV5-1; J gene: TRBJ1-5; D gene: -; clone size: -; CDR3 DNA: TGCGCCAGCAGCTTGGGAGGGTCCAGCAATCAGCCCCAGCATTTT; CDR3 protein: CASSLGGSSNQPQHF
V gene: TRBV7-3; J gene: TRBJ1-1; D gene: -; clone size: many; CDR3 DNA: TGTGCCAGCAGCATAACCGGGGGCCTTATCGCTGAAGCTTTCTTT; CDR3 protein: CASSITGGLIAEAFF
V gene: TRBV5-1; J gene: TRBJ2-2; D gene: -; clone size: many; CDR3 DNA: TGCGCCAGCAGGGGGGCGTACTTGAACACCGGGGAGCTGTTTTTT; CDR3 protein: CASRGAYLNTGELFF
V gene: TRBV9; J gene: TRBJ1-4; D gene: -; clone size: many; CDR3 DNA: TGTGCCAGCAGCGTAGCGGGCGCAACTAATGAAAAACTGTTTTTT; CDR3 protein: CASSVAGATNEKLFF
V gene: TRBV4-1; J gene: TRBJ2-1; D gene: TRBD1; clone size: many; CDR3 DNA: TGCGCCAGCAGCCAAGAGGATAGGACAGGGGGCTACAATGAGCAGTTCTTC; CDR3 protein: CASSQEDRTGGYNEQFF
V gene: TRBV24-1; J gene: TRBJ2-5; D gene: -; clone size: many; CDR3 DNA: TGTGCCACCAGTGACTCTCGTAGCAGAGGTGAGACCCAGTACTTC; CDR3 protein: CATSDSRSRGETQYF
V gene: TRBV4-3; J gene: TRBJ2-2; D gene: TRBD2; clone size: many; CDR3 DNA: TGCGCCAGCAGCCAAGCCGCGGCGGGGGACCTCTCCGGGGAGCTGTTTTTT; CDR3 protein: CASSQAAAGDLSGELFF
V gene: TRBV5-1; J gene: TRBJ2-5; D gene: -; clone size: many; CDR3 DNA: TGCGCCAGCAGCTTGGGGCAGAACAATCAAGAGACCCAGTACTTC; CDR3 protein: CASSLGQNNQETQYF
V gene: TRBV15; J gene: TRBJ1-2; D gene: -; clone size: many; CDR3 DNA: TGTGCCACCAGCAGAGATCGAAAGGGTGAGGGCTATGGCTACACCTTC; CDR3 protein: CATSRDRKGEGYGYTF
V gene: TRBV7-2; J gene: TRBJ1-2; D gene: -; clone size: many; CDR3 DNA: TGTGCCAGCAGCCCCCTCCCCGGACTTAACTATGGCTACACCTTC; CDR3 protein: CASSPLPGLNYGYTF
V gene: TRBV7-2; J gene: TRBJ2-7; D gene: -; clone size: many; CDR3 DNA: TGTGCCAGCGTTCCCGGCACTAGGGTACGGATCTCAGAGAAGGGGCCCTACGAGCAGTACTTC; CDR3 protein: CASVPGTRVRISEKGPYEQYF
V gene: TRBV5-1; J gene: TRBJ2-5; D gene: -; clone size: many; CDR3 DNA: TGCGCCAGCAGCACAGGGTTCGGGGCTGAAGAGACCCAGTACTTC; CDR3 protein: CASSTGFGAEETQYF
V gene: TRBV20-1; J gene: TRBJ1-5; D gene: -; clone size: many; CDR3 DNA: TGCAGTGTAAGGAGTGGGCCGGGGGTCTATCAGCCCCAGCATTTT; CDR3 protein: CSVRSGPGVYQPQHF
V gene: TRBV4-1; J gene: TRBJ2-2; D gene: -; clone size: many; CDR3 DNA: TGCGCCAGCAGCCAAGAAGGCCTTCAGGAGCCCGGGGAGCTGTTTTTT; CDR3 protein: CASSQEGLQEPGELFF
V gene: TRBV7-9; J gene: TRBJ2-5; D gene: -; clone size: many; CDR3 DNA: TGTGCCAGCAGCTTAAGCCCCCTGAGGTGGCAAGAGACCCAGTACTTC; CDR3 protein: CASSLSPLRWQETQYF
V gene: TRBV4-2; J gene: TRBJ2-2; D gene: TRBD1; clone size: many; CDR3 DNA: TGTGCCAGCAGCCACTCAAGGGCAGGGGGCACCGGGGAGCTGTTTTTT; CDR3 protein: CASSHSRAGGTGELFF
V gene: TRBV28; J gene: TRBJ2-3; D gene: -; clone size: many; CDR3 DNA: TGTGCCAGCCGTAGGGCCAGGGAGGCAGATACGCAGTATTTT; CDR3 protein: CASRRAREADTQYF
V gene: TRBV5-1; J gene: TRBJ2-2; D gene: -; clone size: many; CDR3 DNA: TGCGCCAGCAGCTTGGTCGCAGCCCGAAGTAACACCGGGGAGCTGTTTTTT; CDR3 protein: CASSLVAARSNTGELFF
V gene: TRBV5-1; J gene: TRBJ2-3; D gene: -; clone size: many; CDR3 DNA: TGCGCCAGCAGCTTGGGACTGGGAACCACAGATACGCAGTATTTT; CDR3 protein: CASSLGLGTTDTQYF
V gene: TRBV5-1; J gene: TRBJ2-1; D gene: -; clone size: many; CDR3 DNA: TGCGCCAGCAGCTCGGAGGCTCAGCCTAGTGAGCAGTTCTTC; CDR3 protein: CASSSEAQPSEQFF
V gene: TRBV5-1; J gene: TRBJ2-3; D gene: -; clone size: many; CDR3 DNA: TGCGCCAGCAGCTTGGGAGGGAGAGAGGATGATACGCAGTATTTT; CDR3 protein: CASSLGGREDDTQYF